Following are 5 T cell receptor beta chains from one sample sequenced in a study of shared clonotypes between healthy human individuals (dated by TCRdb to the early 2020s). Libraries were constructed by the immunoSEQ multiplex PCR assay. The table was pulled from immuneACCESS by TCRdb, which kept in-frame rearrangements only. Such tables lose some clones; where checked, under half of the loss comes from unresolved V genes, and the rest has no known cause. Within this sample are around 600,000 clones, with about 98% of them counted one time only. The ten most abundant clones make up around 0.3% of the sample. CD8 naive samples were CD45RO-negative cells positively selected for CCR7, giving a CD45RA+CCR7+ population that excluded TemRA cells. Sequenced input: naive CD8+ T cells sorted from blood. The cell subset or site label here, explained by the study, means: CD45RA+CCR7+. These receptors were obtained from a man between 25 and 39 years old in good health.

The J gene is TRBJ2-5, the V gene TRBV7-2; 9 nucleotides agree with TRBD2. Germline V gene data show CDR1 as SGHTA and CDR2 as FQGNSA. Trimming removed 5 bases from V and 4 bases from J; junction bases left unmatched: 8. The CDR3 sequence is 15 residues long. DNA for the CDR3: TGTGCCAGCAGCCCTAGCGGGATTTCATCAGAGACCCAGTACTTC. The encoded protein is CASSPSGISSETQYF.

For the CDR3, the DNA is TGTGCCAGCAGTAGTACAGGGACGCAGAACACTGAAGCTTTCTTT. It specifies CASSSTGTQNTEAFF. V and J are TRBV7-9 and TRBJ1-1, with a possible D match to TRBD1 (6 bases). The CDR3 totals 15 residues. V was clipped by 6 bases and J by 1 base, with 15 bases between them. Germline CDR1 reads SEHNR; CDR2 reads FQNEAQ (reference sequence). Supplemented by reference TRBV7-9 and TRBJ1-1, the full variable domain reads DTGVSQNPRHKITKRGQNVTFRCDPISEHNRLYWYRQTLGQGPEFLTYFQNEAQLEKSRLLSDRFSAERPKGSFSTLEIQRTEQGDSAMYLCASSSTGTQNTEAFFGQGTRLTVV.

This chain uses TRBV7-9 with TRBJ2-7, with 9 nucleotides matching TRBD2. Unmatched junction bases numbered 4, after V lost 4 bases and J lost 3 bases. Germline-derived CDR1 and CDR2 are SEHNR and FQNEAQ (reference sequence). CDR3 length: 14 residues. The CDR3 loop is CASSSAGGIYEQYF. CDR3 nucleotides: TGTGCCAGCAGCTCGGCGGGGGGGATCTACGAGCAGTACTTC. Filled out from reference TRBV7-9 and TRBJ2-7, the complete variable domain reads DTGVSQNPRHKITKRGQNVTFRCDPISEHNRLYWYRQTLGQGPEFLTYFQNEAQLEKSRLLSDRFSAERPKGSFSTLEIQRTEQGDSAMYLCASSSAGGIYEQYFGPGTRLTVT.

This clone was picked up one time. Other DNA sequences in the same sample also yield this CDR3. The chain carries TRBV4-3 and TRBJ1-3, with no clear D. V lost 0 bases, J lost 2 bases, and 5 bases lay in between. The germline V gene encodes CDR1 LGHNA and CDR2 YSLEER. The CDR3 contains 14 residues. CDR3 in amino acids: CASSQDTAGNTIYF. In DNA, the CDR3 is TGCGCCAGCAGCCAAGATACGGCTGGAAACACCATATATTTT.

V usage is TRBV4-3 and J usage is TRBJ2-3; TRBD1 aligns across 10 bases. V gave up 0 bases and J gave up 5 bases; unmatched junction bases: 5. Germline V gene lookup returns CDR1 LGHNA and CDR2 YSLEER. The CDR3 loop spans 16 amino acids. CDR3 nucleotide sequence: TGCGCCAGCAGCCAAGATTGGACAGGGGGATTAGATACGCAGTATTTT. Protein sequence: CASSQDWTGGLDTQYF.